This record concerns one T cell receptor (beta chain) sequence. What this receptor recognizes is not known. It has no much larger one-base neighbor in the sample; base qualities were not kept. These data originate in a study of cytomegalovirus exposure and HLA in healthy donors (dated by TCRdb to 2017 to 2019). With regard to the full study: According to a later analysis, one platform produced both the 120 validation repertoires and the 550 to 800 repertoires of the first cohort. The aim of the study was to test whether cataloging public T cell receptors could identify signatures of past pathogen exposure. High-throughput TCR immunosequencing, statistical association of individual TCRs with disease status, and machine learning were combined to predict cytomegalovirus infection status. Besides the first cohort of under 700 subjects, a separate validation cohort made up of roughly 120 different subjects was used. The research as a whole found: According to the authors, the approach could potentially be generalized to other disease states and immunological phenotypes. Of the cluster scores, about 94% were above 0 in a later analysis, which found that TCRs clustered in the first cohort also tended to co-occur in the approximately 110 validation repertoires. In both the original and validation cohorts, the classifier was reported to diagnose cytomegalovirus status with high specificity and sensitivity. The study gave a list of some 150 TCR beta chains associated with cytomegalovirus. A few of the identified cytomegalovirus-associated TCR beta chains were confirmed in vitro to be specific for cytomegalovirus antigens. The validation cohort had no HLA typing available for a later analysis, so co-occurrence within that cohort was assessed over all 130 or so repertoires. Across donors, most TCR sequences were observed very rarely, whereas some public TCRs were present in many individuals.

Libraries came from the immunoSEQ multiplex PCR assay. Concerning the study's data processing: To diagnose cytomegalovirus status from the catalog of TCR beta chain sequences, a statistical classification framework was built. Held by TCRdb, this immuneACCESS table contains in-frame sequences only and omits some clones. Under half of the omission traces to an unresolved V gene where checked; the cause of the rest is unknown. That table gives V, J and clone size, and the DNA gave D and trimming. The sample table holds roughly 120,000 clones, of which almost 90% were seen once. The top ten clones comprise about 2% of the sample. Separate from the roughly 650-subject first cohort, the validation cohort of 120 subjects was the group to which the donors belonged. According to the germline V gene (reference sequence), CDR1 reads GTSNPN and CDR2 reads SVGIG. The junction carries 12 bases between V and J, which are trimmed by 6 bases and 6 bases respectively. The CDR3 has 11 amino acids, counting the end cysteine and phenylalanine. Only the CDR3 portion is preserved as DNA: 33 bases, with reading frame beginning at the first base.

The sequenced sample was PBMCs. The TCR sequence derives from a woman under 30 in good health and CMV-seronegative. The receptor chain draws on TRBV30 and TRBJ2-7, with no confidently assigned D gene. The base sequence is TGTGCCTGTTCCCAGGCACGCGAGCAGTACTTC. It encodes CACSQAREQYF.